Following are 22 T cell receptor beta chains from one sample sequenced in a study of blood T cell repertoires in COVID-19. The assay was immunoSEQ multiplex PCR, and TCRdb's table has in-frame clones only and misses some. The sample comprises about 150,000 clones, roughly 80% of which are singletons, and around 0.62% rests with the top ten. The sequencing input was peripheral blood. Every receptor here comes from a man in his 60s with acute or convalescent COVID-19.

This chain links TRBV6-2 or TRBV6-3 with TRBJ1-1; 9 positions agree with TRBD1. Trimming removed 4 bases from V and 5 bases from J; junction bases left unmatched: 8. CDR3 length: 15 residues. Germline CDR1 is MNHEY and CDR2 is SVGEGT. As DNA, the CDR3 is TGTGCCAGCAGTTTATCCGGGACAGGGCGAACTGAAGCTTTCTTT. This sequence encodes CASSLSGTGRTEAFF.

J is TRBJ1-2 and V is TRBV7-6; D might be TRBD1 (5 bases). Germline CDR1 reads SGHVS; CDR2 reads FNYEAQ. V lost 3 bases, J lost 4 bases, and 15 bases lay in between. The CDR3 has 15 residues. The CDR3 loop reads CASSLTAQGSYGYTF. The CDR3 region has the DNA TGTGCCAGCAGCTTGACAGCCCAGGGCTCCTATGGCTACACCTTC. Variable domain in full (rest from reference TRBV7-6 and TRBJ1-2): GAGVSQSPRYKVTKRGQDVALRCDPISGHVSLYWYRQALGQGPEFLTYFNYEAQQDKSGLPNDRFSAERPEGSISTLTIQRTEQRDSAMYRCASSLTAQGSYGYTFGSGTRLTVV.

The chain uses TRBV28 and TRBJ1-4; D unclear. V was cut by 3 bases and J by 3 bases, with 8 bases left in between. This CDR3 has 14 residues. Per germline, CDR1 MDHEN and CDR2 SYDVKM. CDR3 nucleotides: TGTGCCAGCAGTTTTGTTAACTCTAATGAAAAACTGTTTTTT. Translating gives CASSFVNSNEKLFF.

Here the CDR3 reads CASSEQQSYEQYF. The CDR3 bases are TGTGCCAGCAGTGAACAACAGTCCTACGAGCAGTACTTC. The chain recombines TRBV6-1 with TRBJ2-7; D is unclear. Germline-derived CDR1 and CDR2 are MNHNS and SASEGT. CDR3 size: 13 residues. V lost 2 bases to trimming and J lost 1 base, with 6 bases between them.

The V call is TRBV9, the J call TRBJ1-2, with TRBD1 matching 9 bases. CDR1 and CDR2 from the germline V gene are SGDLS and YYNGEE. The CDR3 covers 16 residues. V shed 4 bases, J shed 4 bases, and the junction held 11 bases outside the gene matches. The CDR3 nucleotides read TGTGCCAGCAGCTTCAGACAGGGGGATAGTCTCTATGGCTACACCTTC. This sequence encodes CASSFRQGDSLYGYTF. The entire variable domain, with the rest obtained from reference TRBV9 and TRBJ1-2, is as follows: DSGVTQTPKHLITATGQRVTLRCSPRSGDLSVYWYQQSLDQGLQFLIQYYNGEERAKGNILERFSAQQFPDLHSELNLSSLELGDSALYFCASSFRQGDSLYGYTFGSGTRLTVV.

This rearrangement joins TRBV18 to TRBJ1-1; tentatively, D is TRBD1 (6 bases). The V gene's germline CDR1 is KGHSH and CDR2 LQKENI. V gave up 4 bases and J gave up 5 bases, with 11 bases separating them. The CDR3 is made up of 13 amino acids. The CDR3 DNA sequence: TGTGCCAGCTCACGGGCAGGGGAAACTGAAGCTTTCTTT. As protein: CASSRAGETEAFF.

The gene calls are TRBV28 and TRBJ1-4, with 8 bases matching TRBD1. Trimming removed 5 bases from V and 8 bases from J; junction bases left unmatched: 7. The germline V gene encodes CDR1 MDHEN and CDR2 SYDVKM. The CDR3 consists of 14 residues. CDR3 protein: CASSPTGGREKLFF. CDR3 coding DNA: TGTGCCAGCAGTCCTACAGGGGGTCGGGAAAAACTGTTTTTT.

The CDR3 here is CASSRGPNQETQYF. The CDR3 DNA is TGCGCCAGCAGCCGGGGGCCCAACCAAGAGACCCAGTACTTC. The rearrangement joins TRBV4-1 to TRBJ2-5; tentative D call: TRBD1 (6 bases). The CDR3 contains 14 residues. Germline loops: CDR1 MGHRA, CDR2 YSYEKL. Trimming stripped 4 bases from V and 0 bases from J, with 9 bases between.

The J gene is TRBJ2-1, the V gene TRBV5-4; TRBD2 matches at 13 bases. Germline V gene lookup returns CDR1 SGHNT and CDR2 YYREEE (reference sequence). The junction had 5 bases not matched to a gene; V was cut back by 4 bases and J by 4 bases. The CDR3 extends over 16 amino acids. The CDR3 nucleotides are TGTGCCAGCAGCCGATCGACTAGCGGGAGGTACAATGAGCAGTTCTTC. Translating it yields CASSRSTSGRYNEQFF.

Only a few counts were recorded for this clone. The CDR3 end shows no conserved phenylalanine or tryptophan, and so a read error is likely. The DNA is omitted, as the CDR3 cannot be located on it reliably, and the CDR3 follows TCRdb's listing. V is TRBV28 and J is TRBJ1-2. Inclusive of both ends, the CDR3 amounts to 13 amino acids. Germline V gene lookup returns CDR1 MDHEN and CDR2 SYDVKM. CDR3 amino acids: CASSPAGGLESVV.

The chain uses TRBV7-2 and TRBJ2-3; TRBD2 matches 7 bases. With V trimmed by 11 bases and J by 4 bases, 9 bases remained unmatched. The CDR3 is made up of 13 amino acids. The germline V gene encodes CDR1 SGHTA and CDR2 FQGNSA. In nucleotides, the CDR3 is TGTGCCGGAAGACTAGCCCCGTCAGATACGCAGTATTTT. Translating gives CAGRLAPSDTQYF.

The chain employs TRBV10-3 and TRBJ2-2; 8 nucleotides match TRBD2. CDR1 ENHRY and CDR2 SYGVKD come from the germline V gene. The CDR3 length is 14 residues. V shed 8 bases and J 3 bases; nucleotides not matched to a gene: 5. The CDR3 DNA follows: TGTGCCATCGGGGGGACTAGGGACACCGGGGAGCTGTTTTTT. Protein: CAIGGTRDTGELFF.

This clone was seen only a few times. The chain links TRBV4-1 to TRBJ2-3, with 7 bases identical to TRBD2. The CDR3 runs 16 residues. CDR1 and CDR2 from the germline V gene are MGHRA and YSYEKL. Trimming cost V 4 bases and J 0 bases; bases outside gene matches: 7. CDR3 sequence (DNA): TGCGCCAGCAGCCGACGACTAGCCGCTAGCACAGATACGCAGTATTTT. Amino acid sequence: CASSRRLAASTDTQYF.

V gene TRBV18 combines with J gene TRBJ2-1; D possibly corresponds to TRBD2 (6 bases). V lost 3 bases and J 6 bases, leaving 18 bases between the germline ends. Germline loops: CDR1 KGHSH, CDR2 LQKENI. The CDR3 sequence is 16 residues long. Here the CDR3 reads CASSPVSGARVNEQFF. The CDR3 bases are TGTGCCAGCTCACCGGTTAGCGGCGCACGTGTCAATGAGCAGTTCTTC.

The V call is TRBV19, the J call TRBJ1-3, with D hard to call. Between the trimmed V and J ends, which lost 2 bases and 0 bases, there was a span of 8 bases. There are 15 residues in the CDR3. The germline V gene has CDR1 LNHDA and CDR2 SQIVND (reference sequence). CDR3 nucleotides: TGTGCCAGTAGTATAACGTCCAGCTCTGGAAACACCATATATTTT. Its protein is CASSITSSSGNTIYF. Variable domain in full (rest from reference TRBV19 and TRBJ1-3): DGGITQSPKYLFRKEGQNVTLSCEQNLNHDAMYWYRQDPGQGLRLIYYSQIVNDFQKGDIAEGYSVSREKKESFPLTVTSAQKNPTAFYLCASSITSSSGNTIYFGEGSWLTVV.

This rearrangement joins TRBV30 to TRBJ2-6, with unresolved D. Germline assignment: CDR1 GTSNPN and CDR2 SVGIG (reference sequence). There are 14 residues in the CDR3. V was cut by 6 bases and J by 0 bases, with 9 bases left in between. The CDR3 DNA is TGTGCCTGTCCCGTCCCCTCTGGGGCCAACGTCCTGACTTTC. Amino acids: CACPVPSGANVLTF.

The chain joins TRBV7-3 to TRBJ2-3; 7 bases are a match to TRBD2. With V trimmed by 4 bases and J by 6 bases, 7 bases remained unmatched. Per the germline V gene, CDR1 is SGHTA and CDR2 is FQGTGA. The CDR3 totals 14 residues. The CDR3 sequence is CASSYGGSSDTQYF. CDR3 nucleotide sequence: TGTGCCAGCAGCTACGGCGGGAGTTCTGATACGCAGTATTTT.

V usage is TRBV6-2 or TRBV6-3 and J usage is TRBJ2-1; D remains unclear. Trimming pared 2 bases from V and 2 bases from J, leaving 4 bases between. Germline CDR1 and CDR2: MNHEY and SVGEGT. The CDR3 has 13 residues. The CDR3 coding sequence is TGTGCCAGCAGTTACCAGGCCTACAATGAGCAGTTCTTC. Translation: CASSYQAYNEQFF.

The chain recombines TRBV2 with TRBJ1-1, with D possibly TRBD1 on 5 matching bases. CDR1 SNHLY and CDR2 FYNNEI come from the germline V gene. The V gene lost 7 bases and the J gene lost 2 bases, with 11 bases spanning the gap. The CDR3 length is 13 residues. CDR3 in DNA: TGTGCCAGCACTTCCAGGGTTAACACTGAAGCTTTCTTT. Protein sequence: CASTSRVNTEAFF.

V is TRBV6-1 and J is TRBJ1-2; D is unresolved. V was clipped by 1 base and J by 4 bases, with 7 bases between them. The CDR3 has 13 residues. CDR1 is MNHNS, CDR2 SASEGT, per germline. CDR3 loop: CASSEGRVYGYTF. For the CDR3, the DNA is TGTGCCAGCAGTGAAGGACGGGTCTATGGCTACACCTTC.

CDR3 sequence reads: CASRFLAGEWRETQYF. CDR3 in DNA: TGTGCAAGTCGCTTTCTAGCGGGAGAATGGAGAGAGACCCAGTACTTC. This chain joins TRBV12-2 and TRBJ2-5; TRBD2, the table's D call, lacks a check against the DNA. TRBV12-2 is recorded as a pseudogene. The CDR3 has 16 amino acids.

The V and J genes are TRBV25-1 and TRBJ1-6; TRBD1 is a possible D gene (6 bases). The CDR3 loop spans 13 amino acids. From germline, CDR1 is MGHDK and CDR2 SYGVNS. V lost 3 bases, J lost 10 bases, and 10 bases lay in between. CDR3 residues: CASSEGARSPLHF. In DNA form, the CDR3 reads TGTGCCAGCAGTGAGGGGGCCCGATCACCCCTCCACTTT.